This T cell receptor (beta chain) derives from a study of post-analysis software for immune sequencing data. As for the study in general: Progressive-relapsing, secondary progressive and relapsing-remitting multiple sclerosis were among the disease courses included.

Study-level findings and limits: Among roughly five TRBV segments more frequent in patients than controls were TRBV5-6, TRBV5-1 and TRBV20-1. Significantly lower normalized Chao1 diversity was found in patients with multiple sclerosis relative to controls.

The CDR3 is 12 amino acids. Germline assignment: CDR1 KGHDR and CDR2 SFDVKD. Trimming took 7 bases from V and 5 from J, leaving 9 bases between them. Unique molecular identifiers were carried by the TCR beta cDNA libraries. From around 1 to 10 million T cells, roughly 540,000 cDNA molecules were obtained. From the PCR reads, TCRdb called clonotypes with MiXCR, one entry per CDR3 protein. There are 650,000 to 850,000 distinct CDR3 sequences in the sample; 35% to 55% occur only once, and approximately 4.4% lies in the top ten. This clonotype was seen only a few times. Its target is unknown. The TCR originated in a girl aged 5-17 years with multiple sclerosis. The chain employs TRBV24-1 and TRBJ2-3, with TRBD2 as a possible D gene (5 bases). What was sequenced was blood. The chain's CDR3 is CATSLGGDTQYF. The CDR3 DNA sequence: TGTGCCACCAGCCTAGGAGGAGATACGCAGTATTTT.